A single sample is the source of the 23 T cell receptor beta chains below, sequenced in a study of cytomegalovirus exposure and HLA in healthy donors. PCR involved 60 Vbeta and 13 Jbeta primers. TCRdb's copy holds only in-frame clones and misses some; the assay was immunoSEQ multiplex PCR. Its table lists 200,000 to 250,000 clones. The sample taken for sequencing was PBMCs. These receptors all come from a girl aged 2 to 9 in good health and CMV-seropositive.

V is TRBV11-2 and J is TRBJ2-3, with unresolved D. V lost 2 bases and J lost 1, with 19 bases in between. Germline V CDR1 and CDR2: SGHAT, FQNNGV. The CDR3 runs to 18 residues. CDR3 sequence: CASSLIPTGSRGTDTQYF. DNA of the CDR3: TGTGCCAGCAGCTTAATCCCCACCGGATCCCGGGGCACAGATACGCAGTATTTT.

The chain couples TRBV4-1 to TRBJ2-2, with D unresolved. In germline, CDR1 is MGHRA, CDR2 YSYEKL. V was pared by 3 bases and J by 5 bases, with 10 bases between. CDR3 length equals 14 residues. CDR3 sequence (DNA): TGCGCCAGCAGCCAGAGCTTTTGGACCGGGGAGCTGTTTTTT. Translated, it gives CASSQSFWTGELFF.

The chain carries TRBV5-1 and TRBJ2-5, with D possibly matching TRBD2 (6 bases). The DNA matches TRBJ2-7 better at its end, which makes the J call doubtful. This CDR3 has 15 residues. The germline V gene encodes CDR1 SGHRS and CDR2 YFSETQ. In DNA, the CDR3 is TGCGCCAGCAGCTCGGAGGGCGGTAACCCCTACGAGCAGTACTTC. This translates into CASSSEGGNPYEQYF.

This sequence joins TRBV30 and TRBJ1-1; D is perhaps TRBD1 (5 bases). V lost 2 bases, J lost 9 bases, and 10 bases lay in between. CDR1 and CDR2 from the germline V gene are GTSNPN and SVGIG (reference sequence). The CDR3 runs to 11 residues. This CDR3 is CAWSSGGKAFF. For the CDR3, the DNA is TGTGCCTGGAGTTCGGGGGGTAAAGCTTTCTTT.

This chain connects TRBV5-4 to TRBJ2-5, with TRBD1 matching 9 bases. With V trimmed by 4 bases and J by 5 bases, 9 bases remained unmatched. Looked up from germline, CDR1 is SGHNT and CDR2 is YYREEE (reference sequence). The CDR3 covers 15 residues. CDR3 region: CASSAGNRGRETQYF. In nucleotides, the CDR3 is TGTGCCAGCAGCGCCGGGAACAGGGGGCGGGAGACCCAGTACTTC.

The chain links TRBV7-6 to TRBJ1-5, with unresolved D. Deletions cut 1 base from V and 5 bases from J, with 9 bases between. The length of the CDR3 is 14 residues. Germline V gene data show CDR1 as SGHVS and CDR2 as FNYEAQ. In DNA, the CDR3 is TGTGCCAGCAGCTTAGTGGCCAGCGATCAGCCCCAGCATTTT. Translating it yields CASSLVASDQPQHF. The full variable domain, completed using reference TRBV7-6 and TRBJ1-5, is GAGVSQSPRYKVTKRGQDVALRCDPISGHVSLYWYRQALGQGPEFLTYFNYEAQQDKSGLPNDRFSAERPEGSISTLTIQRTEQRDSAMYRCASSLVASDQPQHFGDGTRLSIL.

V usage is TRBV2 and J usage is TRBJ2-5; D unresolved. The CDR3 has 12 residues. Germline CDR1 and CDR2: SNHLY and FYNNEI. The germline V and J ends were trimmed by 3 bases and 5 bases, with 7 bases remaining between them. CDR3 nucleotides: TGTGCCAGCAGTGAGAGTCTTGAGACCCAGTACTTC. Translation: CASSESLETQYF.

This chain links TRBV19 with TRBJ1-2; possibly TRBD1 for D (6 bases). V lost 2 bases to trimming and J lost 4 bases, with 20 bases between them. The germline gives CDR1 LNHDA, CDR2 SQIVND (reference sequence). The CDR3 is 17 amino acids. The DNA for the CDR3 is TGTGCCAGTAGTATAAGGGCGATTTCAGGGGAGACCTATGGCTACACCTTC. Protein product: CASSIRAISGETYGYTF. The entire variable domain, with the rest obtained from reference TRBV19 and TRBJ1-2, is as follows: DGGITQSPKYLFRKEGQNVTLSCEQNLNHDAMYWYRQDPGQGLRLIYYSQIVNDFQKGDIAEGYSVSREKKESFPLTVTSAQKNPTAFYLCASSIRAISGETYGYTFGSGTRLTVV.

The J gene is TRBJ2-1, the V gene TRBV5-1; 13 bases line up with TRBD2. The CDR3 consists of 21 residues. Germline loops: CDR1 SGHRS, CDR2 YFSETQ. Losses at the gene ends were 3 bases for V and 3 bases for J; bases not matched to a gene: 18. In DNA form, the CDR3 reads TGCGCCAGCAGCTACCCGATCCAGGGGGAGACTAGCGGGAGGCGCTACAATGAGCAGTTCTTC. Translation gives CASSYPIQGETSGRRYNEQFF.

The chain couples TRBV4-1 to TRBJ1-4, with D uncertain. Trimming took off 0 bases at V and 5 bases at J, with 16 bases between the two ends. The CDR3 extends over 17 amino acids. The germline gives CDR1 MGHRA, CDR2 YSYEKL. The CDR3 spells CASSQDVPGGPNEKLFF. For the CDR3, the DNA is TGCGCCAGCAGCCAAGATGTACCTGGCGGCCCGAATGAAAAACTGTTTTTT.

This chain links TRBV29-1 with TRBJ2-1, with D perhaps TRBD1 (5 bases). The CDR3 has 12 amino acids. In germline, CDR1 is SQVTM, CDR2 ANQGSEA. The germline V and J ends were trimmed by 3 bases and 12 bases, with 15 bases remaining between them. The CDR3 DNA reads as TGCAGCGTTGATTTCGGGCAGGGCTCGCAGTTCTTC. It specifies CSVDFGQGSQFF.

This chain uses TRBV7-9 with TRBJ2-7, with TRBD1 matching over 7 bases. This CDR3 spans 13 amino acids. Germline trimming cut 6 bases from V and 0 bases from J; bases unmatched to any gene: 2. Looked up from germline, CDR1 is SEHNR and CDR2 is FQNEAQ (reference sequence). The CDR3 protein is CASSGDSSYEQYF. The CDR3 DNA sequence: TGTGCCAGCAGTGGGGACAGCTCCTACGAGCAGTACTTC.

The rearrangement uses TRBV18 and TRBJ1-1, with D possibly TRBD1 on 5 matching bases. The germline V and J ends were trimmed by 3 bases and 2 bases, with 19 bases remaining between them. Germline assignment: CDR1 KGHSH and CDR2 LQKENI. The CDR3 runs to 17 residues. CDR3 region: CASSPYAGQGHNTEAFF. CDR3 coding DNA: TGTGCCAGCTCACCGTACGCTGGGCAGGGCCACAACACTGAAGCTTTCTTT.

The chain combines TRBV19 with TRBJ2-7; 7 positions match TRBD1. V gave up 3 bases and J gave up 3 bases; unmatched junction bases: 8. This CDR3 region has 15 residues. CDR1 is LNHDA, CDR2 SQIVND, per germline (reference sequence). The CDR3 region has the DNA TGTGCCAGTAGTATCTTCCCGGGACAGAACTACGAGCAGTACTTC. As protein: CASSIFPGQNYEQYF.

The genes are TRBV10-1 and TRBJ2-7; 7 nucleotides align to TRBD1. V gave up 4 bases and J gave up 2 bases; unmatched junction bases: 5. Germline CDR1 and CDR2: WNHNN and SYGVQD (reference sequence). The CDR3 runs 14 residues. The CDR3 DNA reads TGCGCCAGCAGTGGAGGGCAGGGGGCCTACGAGCAGTACTTC. Translated, it gives CASSGGQGAYEQYF.

The gene calls are TRBV5-6 and TRBJ2-1, with 16 bases lining up with TRBD2. The V and J ends lost 0 bases and 8 bases, in that order; junction bases with no gene match: 5. Germline values: CDR1 SGHDT, CDR2 YYEEEE. This CDR3 comprises 17 residues. For the CDR3, the DNA is TGTGCCAGCAGCTTGGTGGGACTAGCGGGAGGGTACGATGAGCAGTTCTTC. It yields the protein CASSLVGLAGGYDEQFF.

This chain uses TRBV7-2 with TRBJ2-1; 10 nucleotides line up with TRBD1. The CDR3 is 16 residues long. Germline trimming cut 5 bases from V and 7 bases from J; bases unmatched to any gene: 11. CDR1 and CDR2 (germline): SGHTA, FQGNSA. The CDR3 protein is CASSEFIGTGENEQFF. The CDR3 DNA reads TGTGCCAGCAGCGAGTTTATAGGGACAGGGGAGAATGAGCAGTTCTTC.

The V and J genes are TRBV15 and TRBJ2-3; TRBD1 is a possible D gene (6 bases). The germline V gene has CDR1 LNHNV and CDR2 YYDKDF (reference sequence). This CDR3 has 15 amino acids. V was cut by 6 bases and J by 2 bases, with 15 bases left in between. The CDR3 protein is CATSPNRADTDTQYF. CDR3 sequence (DNA): TGTGCCACCAGTCCTAACAGGGCGGACACAGATACGCAGTATTTT.

The chain carries TRBV30 and TRBJ2-7, with a weak D call TRBD1 (5 bases). This CDR3 is 11 amino acids long. Germline lookup yields CDR1 GTSNPN and CDR2 SVGIG (reference sequence). V shed 4 bases and J shed 5 bases, with 9 bases lying between them. CDR3 in amino acids: CAWTGMDEQYF. DNA of the CDR3: TGTGCCTGGACAGGGATGGACGAGCAGTACTTC.

J is TRBJ2-1 and V is TRBV25-1, with TRBD2 matching 11 bases. J gave up 2 bases and V 8 bases, and 8 bases lay outside the gene matches. The CDR3 sequence is 16 residues long. CDR1 and CDR2 from the germline V gene are MGHDK and SYGVNS. Here the CDR3 DNA reads TGTGCCAGCGTAAGTGTAGCGGGAGGGCCCTACAATGAGCAGTTCTTC. Protein product: CASVSVAGGPYNEQFF.

The chain recombines TRBV7-9 with TRBJ1-4, with D tentatively TRBD1 (6 bases). The germline V gene encodes CDR1 SEHNR and CDR2 FQNEAQ (reference sequence). The CDR3 length is 15 residues. Trimming took off 6 bases at V and 3 bases at J, with 14 bases between the two ends. The CDR3 DNA sequence: TGTGCCAGCAGGGAGGAACAGGGACCTAATGAAAAACTGTTTTTT. This codes for CASREEQGPNEKLFF.

V is TRBV28 and J is TRBJ2-7, with 11 positions matching TRBD2. V shed 3 bases and J 4 bases; nucleotides not matched to a gene: 5. Germline lookup yields CDR1 MDHEN and CDR2 SYDVKM. CDR3 length equals 15 residues. The chain's CDR3 is CASSFAGLAVYEQYF. The CDR3 nucleotides are TGTGCCAGCAGTTTCGCGGGACTAGCGGTATACGAGCAGTACTTC. The variable domain in full, completed from reference TRBV28 and TRBJ2-7, reads DVKVTQSSRYLVKRTGEKVFLECVQDMDHENMFWYRQDPGLGLRLIYFSYDVKMKEKGDIPEGYSVSREKKERFSLILESASTNQTSMYLCASSFAGLAVYEQYFGPGTRLTVT.

The chain couples TRBV2 to TRBJ2-1; 9 bases match TRBD1. V was pared by 0 bases and J by 9 bases, with 12 bases of the junction left unmatched. CDR1 is SNHLY, CDR2 FYNNEI, per germline. The CDR3 spans 17 residues. The CDR3 spells CASSEAGTGMRGSEQFF. In DNA form, the CDR3 reads TGTGCCAGCAGTGAAGCGGGGACAGGGATGAGGGGTAGTGAGCAGTTCTTC.